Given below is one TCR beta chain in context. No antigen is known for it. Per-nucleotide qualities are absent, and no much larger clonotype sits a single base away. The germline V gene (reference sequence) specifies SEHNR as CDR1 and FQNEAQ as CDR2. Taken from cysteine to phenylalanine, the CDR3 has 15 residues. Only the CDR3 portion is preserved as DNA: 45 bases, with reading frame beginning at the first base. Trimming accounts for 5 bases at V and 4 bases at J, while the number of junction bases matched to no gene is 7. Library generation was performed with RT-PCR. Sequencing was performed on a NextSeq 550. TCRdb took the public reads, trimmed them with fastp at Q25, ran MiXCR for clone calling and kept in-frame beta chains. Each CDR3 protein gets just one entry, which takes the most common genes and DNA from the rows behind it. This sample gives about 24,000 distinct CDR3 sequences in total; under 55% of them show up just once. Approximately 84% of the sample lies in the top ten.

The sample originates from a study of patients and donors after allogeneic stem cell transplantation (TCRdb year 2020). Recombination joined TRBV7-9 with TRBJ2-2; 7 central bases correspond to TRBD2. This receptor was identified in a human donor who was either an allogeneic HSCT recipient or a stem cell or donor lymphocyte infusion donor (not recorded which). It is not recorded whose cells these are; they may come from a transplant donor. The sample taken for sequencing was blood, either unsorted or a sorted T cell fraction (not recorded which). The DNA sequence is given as TGTGCCAGCAGCATCAGCGGGATTGGCACCGGGGAGCTGTTTTTT. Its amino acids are CASSISGIGTGELFF.